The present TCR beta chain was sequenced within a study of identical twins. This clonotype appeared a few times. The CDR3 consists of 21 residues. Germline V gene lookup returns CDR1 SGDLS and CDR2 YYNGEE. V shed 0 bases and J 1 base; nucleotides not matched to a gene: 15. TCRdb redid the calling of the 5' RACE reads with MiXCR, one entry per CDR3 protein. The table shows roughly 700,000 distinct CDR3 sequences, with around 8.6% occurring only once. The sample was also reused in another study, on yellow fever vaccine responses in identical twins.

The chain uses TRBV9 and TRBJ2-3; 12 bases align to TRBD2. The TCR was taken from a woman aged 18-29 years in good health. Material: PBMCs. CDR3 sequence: CASSVVASGGATYGGTDTQYF. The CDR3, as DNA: TGTGCCAGCAGCGTAGTGGCTAGCGGGGGGGCCACCTATGGGGGCACAGATACGCAGTATTTT.